This T cell receptor beta chain originates from a study of T cells after yellow fever vaccination. TCRdb used MiXCR to reprocess the 5' RACE reads, holding one entry per CDR3 protein. The data hold about 340,000 distinct CDR3 sequences, with 3.5% to 4.5% observed a single time. This clonotype was counted many times. The CDR3 length is 15 residues. From germline, CDR1 is SGHRS and CDR2 YFSETQ. The V segment lost 3 bases and the J segment 2 bases; nucleotides outside the gene matches: 3. The V and J genes are TRBV5-1 and TRBJ1-2; TRBD1 aligns across 11 bases. This receptor was identified in a man aged 18 to 29 who received the YFV17D yellow fever vaccine. The sample was PBMCs, taken 5 days after the yellow fever booster vaccination. The CDR3 bases are TGCGCCAGCAGCTCGAGGGACAGGGGGAACTATGGCTACACCTTC. This translates into CASSSRDRGNYGYTF.